This T cell receptor (beta chain) was recorded in a study of T cells in tuberculosis (dated by TCRdb to the late 2010s). Background for the entire study: The study combined CD1B tetramers and high-throughput TCR immunosequencing to characterize T cells specific for the mycobacterial lipid antigen glucose monomycolate (GMM). In a South African clinical cohort, IGRA-negative adolescents, IGRA-positive adolescents with latent tuberculosis and adults with active tuberculosis were compared, with nine to eleven people in each group. Overall results and qualifications from the work: Clinical samples were chosen by availability of cryopreserved specimens, and active tuberculosis cases were adults while controls were adolescents. An accuracy of 87% (AUROC approximately 0.93) was reached by a classifier using the diverse GMM-specific repertoire, compared with about 70% accuracy when GEM motif frequencies were used. Compared with IGRA-negative controls, TCR-alpha repertoires from active tuberculosis had smaller mean NN-distances to GMM-specific TCRs, which suggests that these TCRs underwent clonal expansion. The smaller NN-distances in active tuberculosis patients were driven in part by shorter CDR3-alpha lengths, while the difference seen for TCR-beta was not statistically significant.

At study entry, adolescents were screened for latent tuberculosis infection by tuberculin skin test and QuantiFERON-TB GOLD In-Tube IGRA. Unsorted cryopreserved PBMC were immunosequenced, covering on average approximately 98,000 T cells per clinical donor. Eleven high schools in the Worcester region of the Western Cape, South Africa, served as enrollment sites for adolescents aged 12 to 18 years. Around ten M. tuberculosis-infected adolescents and around ten uninfected adolescents, matched for age and sex, were selected. Adolescent PBMC were isolated from freshly drawn heparinized blood by density centrifugation and cryopreserved. As for this clone: Its antigen remains unidentified. Base qualities were left out, and no much larger clone turns up one base away. The same CDR3 also results from other DNA sequences found in this sample.

Relative to germline, V is 4 bases shorter and J is 0 bases shorter, with 10 bases between their ends. The CDR3 numbers 15 residues from cysteine through phenylalanine. The sequence is cut down to CDR3 DNA, 45 bases in frame from base 1. The germline V gene provides CDR1 LGHNA and CDR2 YSLEER. The immunoSEQ multiplex PCR assay was used to generate TCR libraries, with TCR-beta and/or TCR-alpha/delta assays applied to each sample. The Illumina high-throughput platform was used to sequence the amplified TCR libraries. For the original study's pipeline: Clustering and dimensionality reduction were performed using pairwise TCRdist distances among GMM-specific receptors from ex vivo sorted or in vitro expanded T cells. Each clinical repertoire received a mean NN-distance score, defined as the average TCRdist to the nearest 10% of tetramer-positive reference sequences. GEM TCR motif frequency was calculated as the fraction of unique TCRs that matched known GEM sequences by V/J usage and CDR3 length. Active tuberculosis was classified by linear discriminant analysis with leave-one-out cross-validation, implemented in scikit-learn. Held by TCRdb, this immuneACCESS table contains in-frame sequences only and omits some clones. Under half of the omission traces to an unresolved V gene where checked; the cause of the rest is unknown. The D gene and trimming were derived from the DNA, and the V and J assignments and clone size from that table. This sample comprises 25,000 to 35,000 clones, nearly 97% of them detected only once. The ten largest clones capture 2.4% of the sample.

Material for sequencing was PBMCs. The sequence was obtained from a donor between 10 and 35 years old with latent tuberculosis or without tuberculosis infection. The chain is assembled from TRBV4-3 and TRBJ1-5; perhaps TRBD1 is the D gene, with 6 bases matching. The base sequence is TGCGCCAGCAGCCCAGGGGTGTATAGCAATCAGCCCCAGCATTTT. Its protein product is CASSPGVYSNQPQHF.